These T cell receptor beta chains were read from a single sample in a study of blood T cell repertoires in COVID-19. Profiled with immunoSEQ multiplex PCR; TCRdb holds only in-frame clones, not every one. The data show about 480,000 clones, roughly 88% seen once. The source material was PBMCs or T cells enriched from blood (not recorded which). These receptors were taken from a woman in her thirties or forties who had recovered from COVID-19. The CDR3 runs from the conserved cysteine through the conserved F or W. The D gene is left open where the match is weak. Rows may omit the clone size; those that give it use once, few, many or a size class.

V gene	clone size	J gene	D gene	CDR3 DNA	CDR3 protein
TRBV5-1	many	TRBJ2-5	-	TGCGCCAGCACGGGCGGGGAGTACCAAGAGACCCAGTACTTC	CASTGGEYQETQYF
TRBV5-1	few	TRBJ1-3	-	TGCGCCAGCAGCAAGGAGGGGTTTGGAAACACCATATATTTT	CASSKEGFGNTIYF
TRBV4-1	few	TRBJ2-1	TRBD1	TGCGCCAGCAGCCAAGATAGGGACAGGGATGAGCAGTTCTTC	CASSQDRDRDEQFF
TRBV7-2	-	TRBJ2-3	-	TGTGCCAGCAGCTATACCCGACGGAGCGGAGCCTCAGGCACAGATACGCAGTATTTT	CASSYTRRSGASGTDTQYF
TRBV6-2/TRBV6-3	-	TRBJ1-2	-	TGTGCCAGCAGTTACGTCATAGCTAACTATGGCTACACCTTC	CASSYVIANYGYTF
TRBV6-2/TRBV6-3	-	TRBJ2-1	TRBD2	TGTGCCAGCAGTCAGACCAGCGGGAGGCCCTACAATGAGCAGTTCTTC	CASSQTSGRPYNEQFF
TRBV6-2/TRBV6-3	-	TRBJ2-1	-	TGTGCCAGCAGTAACCGGGACTGGACCTACAATGAGCAGTTCTTC	CASSNRDWTYNEQFF
TRBV28	-	TRBJ1-5	TRBD1	TGTGCCAGCAGCCTAAGGACAGGGTTCAATCAGCCCCAGCATTTT	CASSLRTGFNQPQHF
TRBV5-6	once	TRBJ1-1	TRBD1	TGTGCCAGCAGCTTTACGGACAGGACTGAAGCTTTCTTT	CASSFTDRTEAFF
TRBV10-3	-	TRBJ1-5	TRBD1	TGTGCCATCAGTGAATCTACAGGGGGTGGCCGGCCCCAGCATTTT	CAISESTGGGRPQHF
TRBV5-5	-	TRBJ2-3	TRBD2	TGTGCCAGCAGCCGACTAGCGGACAACACAGATACGCAGTATTTT	CASSRLADNTDTQYF
TRBV2	-	TRBJ1-5	-	TGTGCCAGCAGCGCGGAACAGGGCCGTGGCAATCAGCCCCAGCATTTT	CASSAEQGRGNQPQHF
TRBV10-1	once	TRBJ2-3	TRBD2	TGCGCCAGCAGTGAAGGGACTAGAGTATCTAGCACAGATACGCAGTATTTT	CASSEGTRVSSTDTQYF
TRBV19	-	TRBJ2-2	TRBD1	TGTGCCAGTAGTAGGGACAGGGGGCGGGACACCGGGGAGCTGTTTTTT	CASSRDRGRDTGELFF
TRBV2	-	TRBJ2-3	TRBD2	TGTGCCAGCAGTGGAGGGGCGGGAGGGAACACAGATACGCAGTATTTT	CASSGGAGGNTDTQYF
TRBV10-3	-	TRBJ2-5	TRBD2	TGTGCCTCGGGACTAGCGGGAGGTGAGGCGGAGACCCAGTACTTC	CASGLAGGEAETQYF
TRBV18	few	TRBJ2-2	-	TGTGCCAGCTCACCACCGGGGGGGCCCAACACCGGGGAGCTGTTTTTT	CASSPPGGPNTGELFF
TRBV19	-	TRBJ1-6	-	TGTGCCAGTAGTCCCCGGGGAAGCTCCTATAATTCACCCCTCCACTTT	CASSPRGSSYNSPLHF
TRBV6-2/TRBV6-3	-	TRBJ2-7	TRBD1	TGTGCCAGCAGTAACCGCCGACAGGGCTCTCAGTACTTC	CASSNRRQGSQYF
TRBV20-1	-	TRBJ2-3	TRBD2	TGCAGTGCTAGTAGCGGGGCAGATACGCAGTATTTT	CSASSGADTQYF
TRBV19	-	TRBJ2-7	TRBD2	TGTGCCAGTAGTGCGCCAGCGGGAGTGTACGAGCAGTACTTC	CASSAPAGVYEQYF
TRBV11-3	-	TRBJ2-1	TRBD1	TGTGCCAGCAGCCTCGAGACAGGGTCCTACAATGAGCAGTTCTTC	CASSLETGSYNEQFF
TRBV2	few	TRBJ2-2	TRBD2	TGTGCCAGCAGTCCTCGACTAGCGGGAGTGGGGGAGCTGTTTTTT	CASSPRLAGVGELFF
TRBV11-2	-	TRBJ2-1	TRBD2	TGTGCCAGCAGCTCCCCTAGCGGGAGGGCGTCCCAGTTCTTC	CASSSPSGRASQFF
TRBV14	-	TRBJ1-3	-	TGTGCCAGCAGCCATTTTGGCGGGGGCAGGGATGCTGGAAACACCATATATTTT	CASSHFGGGRDAGNTIYF
TRBV29-1	-	TRBJ1-4	TRBD1	TGCAGCGTCGAGGACAGGGATGAAAAACTGTTTTTT	CSVEDRDEKLFF
TRBV19	-	TRBJ1-2	-	TGTGCCAGTAGTTTTCTTCAACCGGGCTATGGCTACACCTTC	CASSFLQPGYGYTF
TRBV24-1	-	TRBJ2-5	TRBD1	TGTGCCACCAGTGAGTCGACAGGGAGACAAGAGACCCAGTACTTC	CATSESTGRQETQYF
TRBV6-2/TRBV6-3	once	TRBJ2-5	-	TGTGCCAGCAGTTACGCGGGGTTTGGCAGGGAGGAGACCCAGTACTTC	CASSYAGFGREETQYF
TRBV15	-	TRBJ2-7	-	TGTGCCACCAGCGATGACGCTGACAGCTTCTACGAGCAGTACTTC	CATSDDADSFYEQYF
TRBV7-9	-	TRBJ2-7	-	TGTGCCAGCAGCTTTAGCTACGAGCAGTACTTC	CASSFSYEQYF
TRBV9	once	TRBJ2-3	-	TGTGCCAGCAGCGTCTTGGGGGGGCGCCGGTCAGATACGCAGTATTTT	CASSVLGGRRSDTQYF